These T cell receptor beta chains were read from a single sample in a study of tumor and adjacent non-tumor tissue in lung cancer. Via MiXCR, TCRdb re-called the multiplex PCR reads, giving one row per CDR3 protein. The repertoire consists of fewer than 90,000 distinct CDR3 sequences, with 76% occurring once and the leading ten covering about a fifth. The sequenced sample consisted of distant non-tumor lung tissue. The receptors were sampled from a woman between 45 and 65 years old with non-small cell lung cancer. Both conserved end residues are part of each CDR3. The D gene is left open where the match is weak. Some rows mark clone size as missing; the rest say once, few, many or name a class of expanded clone.

>TRBV19|TRBJ1-5|.|.
TGTGCCAGTAGTCGATCTGAAGGGCTCCGCAATCAGCCCCAGCATTTT
CASSRSEGLRNQPQHF
>TRBV11-1|TRBJ2-5|.|TRBD1
TGTGCCTCCAGTGCGGGACAGGGCGTAGAGACCCAGTACTTC
CASSAGQGVETQYF
>TRBV28|TRBJ1-4|.|TRBD1
TGTGCCAACAGGCCTACAGGGGATAATGAAAAACTGTTATTT
CANRPTGDNEKLLF
>TRBV5-1|TRBJ2-2|.|.
TGCGCCAGCAGCATGGAATCGGGATGGGAGCTGTTTTTT
CASSMESGWELFF
>TRBV11-2|TRBJ2-7|.|.
TGTCCCAACAGTTTAGCCCAGGTTGACTACGAGCAGTACTTC
CPNSLAQVDYEQYF
>TRBV6-1|TRBJ1-5|.|.
TGTGCCATCCGAACGGGGGGGCTCAATCAGCCTCAGCATTTT
CAIRTGGLNQPQHF
>TRBV4-1|TRBJ1-5|.|.
TGCGCCAACAGCCAGGGATTCGGACAGCCCCAGCATTTT
CANSQGFGQPQHF
>TRBV11-2|TRBJ2-7|many|.
TGTGCCAGCAGCCCTCCCGGGAGATACTCCTACGAGCAGTACTTC
CASSPPGRYSYEQYF
>TRBV12-3/TRBV12-4|TRBJ2-7|.|.
TGTGCCAGCATTTTAGTTAACCGGGACGGGGCCTACGAGCAGCACTTC
CASILVNRDGAYEQHF
>TRBV6-5|TRBJ1-1|.|.
TGTGCCAGCAGCGACCCAACGAGACATAACATTGAAGCTTTCTTT
CASSDPTRHNIEAFF
>TRBV29-1|TRBJ1-1|.|.
TGCAGCGTCGCGTGGGCCAGTGGAGCTTTCTTT
CSVAWASGAFF
>TRBV28|TRBJ2-1|.|.
TGTGCCAGCAGGGGCGGGGCTGCCGCCTGCAATGAGCAGTTTTTC
CASRGGAAACNEQFF
>TRBV6-1|TRBJ2-1|.|.
TGTGCCAGCGACTCCCAGCTGCTGGCGCGCTCCTACAATGAGCAGTTCTTC
CASDSQLLARSYNEQFF
>TRBV28|TRBJ2-3|.|.
TGTGCCGGGGCTCGGCGGAGCACAGATACACTGTATTTT
CAGARRSTDTLYF
>TRBV6-2/TRBV6-3|TRBJ2-7|.|.
TGTGCCAGCACCTCCCTACAGATCCAGGGGACACGGCGGCGATCCTACGAGCAGTACTTC
CASTSLQIQGTRRRSYEQYF
>TRBV4-1|TRBJ1-5|.|.
TGCACCAGTAGCCAAGAGGGGCTGGGCAATCAGCCCCAGCATTTT
CTSSQEGLGNQPQHF
>TRBV12-5|TRBJ2-6|.|TRBD1
TGTACTAGTGGTTATACAGGGGGCTCTGGGGCCAACGTCCCGACTTTC
CTSGYTGGSGANVPTF